This paragraph reports one TCR beta chain. The assay was immunoSEQ multiplex PCR, and TCRdb's table has in-frame clones only and misses some. The table lists over 250,000 clones, 85% of them singletons. The data were taken from a study of blood T cell repertoires in COVID-19. Study details: From T cells, B-cell-depleted T cells, or PBMCs came the material, which was cDNA or gDNA.

The specimen was peripheral blood. The receptor's source is a human donor in a cohort sampled during active COVID-19.

For the CDR3, the DNA is TGTGCCAGCAGCCAAGTGGGACAGGGATACAATGAGCAGTTCTTC. Protein product: CASSQVGQGYNEQFF. The chain is built from TRBV4-2 and TRBJ2-1; 9 bases match TRBD1. The CDR3 has 15 amino acids. After removal of 1 base from V and 4 bases from J, the junction contained 2 bases not matched to a gene. Germline V CDR1 and CDR2: LGHNA, YNFKEQ.